The rows below give T cell receptor beta chains drawn from one sample of a study of cytomegalovirus exposure and HLA in healthy donors. Measured with immunoSEQ multiplex PCR; TCRdb has only the in-frame clones, and not every one. Of about 150,000 clones listed, 84% are singletons. The sequenced material came from PBMCs. These receptors originate from a boy younger than 10 in good health and CMV-seronegative. Both conserved end residues are part of each CDR3. A D gene is named only where the DNA matches it firmly. The size field is filled for only some rows; it gives once, few, many or a size class.

V gene	J gene	D gene	clone size	CDR3 DNA	CDR3 protein
TRBV27	TRBJ2-1	TRBD2	-	TGTGCCAGCAGTTTAACCCTAGCGGGGTACAATGAGCAGTTCTTC	CASSLTLAGYNEQFF
TRBV6-1	TRBJ2-3	TRBD2	-	TGTGCCAGCAGTAGCGGGGGGGCTTCGGCAGATACGCAGTATTTT	CASSSGGASADTQYF
TRBV4-2	TRBJ2-5	TRBD2	-	TGTGCCAGCAGCCAAGATCCAGCGGGGACCCAAGAGACCCAGTACTTC	CASSQDPAGTQETQYF
TRBV12-2	TRBJ2-7	-	many	TGTGCAAGTCGCTTCAATAACAGGTCCTCCTACGAGCAGTACTTC	CASRFNNRSSYEQYF
TRBV5-8	TRBJ2-6	TRBD2	few	TGTGCCAGCGAGCGGGGGCGGGGGCCTGGGGCCAACGTCCTGACTTTC	CASERGRGPGANVLTF
TRBV6-5	TRBJ1-1	-	-	TGTGCCAGCAGTTACCTGACAGACCCTCAGAACACTGAAGCTTTCTTT	CASSYLTDPQNTEAFF
TRBV7-3	TRBJ2-7	-	-	TGTGCCAGCAGTCAGCAAAAAGTGGGGCTCCACGAGCAGTACTTC	CASSQQKVGLHEQYF
TRBV4-1	TRBJ1-4	-	-	TGCGCCAGCAGCCAAGAGGGGCTGAATGAAAAACTGTTTTTT	CASSQEGLNEKLFF
TRBV7-9	TRBJ2-1	-	-	TGTGCCAGCAGCTCCGTTATGCGGGGACCTAACAATGAGCAGTTCTTC	CASSSVMRGPNNEQFF
TRBV7-2	TRBJ2-7	TRBD1	-	TGTGCCAGCAGCCCCTCCAGGACAGGGAACGACGAGCAGTACTTC	CASSPSRTGNDEQYF
TRBV11-2	TRBJ2-5	-	-	TGTGCCAGCAGCTTGTTGAGATACCAAGAGACCCAGTACTTC	CASSLLRYQETQYF
TRBV6-7	TRBJ2-7	TRBD2	-	TGTGCCAGCAGAACTTTACAGTTACTCCAGCGGGAGGGGTCATACGAGCAGTACTTC	CASRTLQLLQREGSYEQYF
TRBV19	TRBJ1-1	-	-	TGTGCCATCTCCAGGGCTATGAACACTGAAGCTTTCTTT	CAISRAMNTEAFF
TRBV4-1	TRBJ1-5	-	-	TGCGCCAGCAGCCAAGGGGGCAGGCTCTTTAATAGCAATCAGCCCCAGCATTTT	CASSQGGRLFNSNQPQHF
TRBV18	TRBJ2-3	-	-	TGTGCCAGCTCACCACTTGCAGCTGAGGGGGGGGCTAGCACAGATACGCAGTATTTT	CASSPLAAEGGASTDTQYF
TRBV30	TRBJ1-1	TRBD1	-	TGTGCCTGGGGACGGGACAGCCTCTCTTCGGCTTTCTTT	CAWGRDSLSSAFF
TRBV2	TRBJ2-7	-	-	TGTGCCAGCACGCGGTTAACCGAGCAGTACTTC	CASTRLTEQYF
TRBV28	TRBJ1-5	-	once	TGTGCCAGCAGTCCTCACTTGTCGACGACAGATAGCAATCAGCCCCAGCATTTT	CASSPHLSTTDSNQPQHF
TRBV9	TRBJ1-2	TRBD1	once	TGTGCCAGCAGCGCGGGACAGGGCTACTATGGCTACACCTTC	CASSAGQGYYGYTF
TRBV7-2	TRBJ2-1	-	-	TGTGCCAGCAGCCAGGGAATGTCGGTCTACAACAATGAGCAGTTCTTC	CASSQGMSVYNNEQFF
TRBV7-9	TRBJ2-5	-	-	TGTGCCAGCAGCTTATTCCACACAGGGGAGGTAGAGACCCAATACTTC	CASSLFHTGEVETQYF
TRBV10-3	TRBJ2-3	-	-	TGTGCCATCAGTAGCGGAGGTATCACAGATACGCAGTATTTT	CAISSGGITDTQYF
TRBV6-5	TRBJ1-1	-	-	TGTGCCAGCAGTTACGACAGGCTGAACACTGAAGCTTTCTTT	CASSYDRLNTEAFF
TRBV6-1	TRBJ1-2	TRBD1	-	TGTGCCAGCAGCGTCGGACAGGGGGTGGGGGGCTACACCTTC	CASSVGQGVGGYTF
TRBV21-1	TRBJ1-4	-	-	TGTGCCAGCAGCAAAGGCGGCGGCGGAGGGGAAAAACTGTTTTTT	CASSKGGGGGEKLFF
TRBV5-1	TRBJ2-7	TRBD2	-	TGCGCCAGCAGCCCCCCTCCCCCGGGGGGGCATTACGAGCAGTACTTC	CASSPPPPGGHYEQYF
TRBV4-1	TRBJ1-1	-	few	TGCGCCAGCAGCCAAGATCGGCGGAATACTGAAGCTTTCTTT	CASSQDRRNTEAFF
TRBV11-3	TRBJ2-3	TRBD1	-	TGTGCCAGCAGCCCGGGACAGGGGGGCACAGATACGCAGTATTTT	CASSPGQGGTDTQYF
TRBV7-8	TRBJ2-2	TRBD1	-	TGTGCCAGCAGCACGCCCGGGACAGACGTGAACACCGGGGAGCTGTTTTTT	CASSTPGTDVNTGELFF
TRBV7-9	TRBJ2-4	-	-	TGTGCCAGCAGCTTAGGCAGCGGCCTAGCCAAAAACATTCAGTACTTC	CASSLGSGLAKNIQYF
TRBV5-1	TRBJ1-2	TRBD1	-	TGCGCCAGCAGCGGAGGGGGACAGGGGGCTTATGGCTACACCTTC	CASSGGGQGAYGYTF
TRBV7-9	TRBJ1-1	-	-	TGTGCCAGCGTACCGGGGGATCGGACTGAAGCTTTCTTT	CASVPGDRTEAFF
TRBV5-6	TRBJ2-7	-	-	TGTGCCAGCAGTGATTCGGTAGCCTCCCGGTACGAGCAGTACTTC	CASSDSVASRYEQYF
TRBV6-5	TRBJ1-2	-	-	TGTGCCAGCAGTGAGACAGGTTATGGCTATGGCTACACCTTC	CASSETGYGYGYTF
TRBV5-4	TRBJ1-4	-	-	TGTGCCAGCAGCGGGGGGGCGGGGCCGGCAACTAATGAAAAACTGTTTTTT	CASSGGAGPATNEKLFF
TRBV2	TRBJ1-4	-	few	TGTGCCAGCAGTGGGTCCTCAGGCAGTGGTTTCGGAAAACTGTTTTTT	CASSGSSGSGFGKLFF
TRBV6-4	TRBJ2-6	-	-	TGTGCCAGCAGAGAGCGCTCTGGGGCCAACGTCCTGACTTTC	CASRERSGANVLTF
TRBV7-2	TRBJ2-7	TRBD2	-	TGTGCCAGCAGCTTCGAGCGGGGGGCCTACGAGCAGTACTTC	CASSFERGAYEQYF
TRBV9	TRBJ2-2	-	-	TGTGCCAGCAGCGGGACACTAAACACCGGGGAGCTGTTTTTT	CASSGTLNTGELFF
TRBV6-5	TRBJ2-3	-	-	TGTGCCAGCAGCACCGGGATCCTAAGCACAGATACGCAGTATTTT	CASSTGILSTDTQYF
TRBV5-6	TRBJ1-6	-	-	TGTGCCAGCACCGACCTGGGACAAGACTATTCACCCCTCCACTTT	CASTDLGQDYSPLHF
TRBV15	TRBJ1-5	TRBD1	-	TGTGCCACCAGCCGTCCTGACAGGGGAAGTCAGCCCCAGCATTTT	CATSRPDRGSQPQHF
TRBV5-1	TRBJ1-4	-	-	TGCGCCAGCAGCTTGGATGCTATCAATTTCGAAAAACTGTTTTTT	CASSLDAINFEKLFF
TRBV20-1	TRBJ1-6	-	-	TGCAGTGCTAGTACACCGCAACGTCTCCACTTT	CSASTPQRLHF
TRBV4-1	TRBJ2-5	-	few	TGCGCCAGCAGCCAAGATCGGGCAGCGGGAGAGACCCAGTACTTC	CASSQDRAAGETQYF
TRBV12-5	TRBJ2-7	-	once	TGTGCTAGTGGTGAGGGATCTAGCTGGGTCGAGCAGTACTTC	CASGEGSSWVEQYF